This T cell receptor (beta chain) was captured by sequencing in a study of graft-versus-host responses after intestinal transplantation. Whole-study context: Each of the recipients got a multivisceral, liver-intestinal, or isolated intestinal transplant. Recipients uniformly received anti-thymocyte globulin induction, followed by tacrolimus and steroids for around 3 years. Whole-study findings and limits: Individuals carrying graft-donor T cell macrochimerism showed high graft-versus-host to host-versus-graft clonal ratios in allografts. Detected in recipient marrow were GvH clones, some of which were first observed in ileum or blood.

To note about this clone: Its antigen is unidentified.

Sequencing was performed with immunoSEQ multiplex PCR; in TCRdb, only in-frame clones are kept and a portion is missing. Counted here are fewer than 150,000 clones, roughly 92% occurring once; the ten biggest clones make up over 0.15%. V was trimmed by 3 bases and J by 1 base, leaving 6 bases between them. Germline CDR1 KGHSH, CDR2 LQKENI. The CDR3 is 13 amino acids. This sequence originates from a human donor who received an intestinal transplant. This sequence joins TRBV18 and TRBJ1-2; D not resolved. The sequencing here drew on unstimulated CD4+ T cells sorted from spleen or lymph node cells, taken before intestinal transplant. CDR3: CASSPDDNYGYTF. CDR3 coding DNA: TGTGCCAGCTCACCTGACGATAACTATGGCTACACCTTC.